This entry concerns a single T cell receptor (beta chain). Its antigen is unidentified. This sample was included in a study of cytomegalovirus exposure and HLA in healthy donors. Study observations and caveats: Reportedly, cytomegalovirus status was diagnosed with high sensitivity and specificity.

PCR amplification relied on 60 Vbeta primers (plus 13 Jbeta primers). Clones were sequenced by immunoSEQ multiplex PCR, and TCRdb holds only the in-frame ones, with some missing. The data show roughly 130,000 clones, 73% seen once. CDR3 size: 22 residues. Germline trimming cut 4 bases from V and 5 bases from J; bases unmatched to any gene: 29. Germline V gives CDR1 SGDLS, CDR2 YYNGEE. Sequences were obtained from PBMCs. V usage is TRBV9 and J usage is TRBJ2-5; 10 bases are shared with TRBD2. The sequence derives from a woman between 40 and 50 years old in good health and CMV-seronegative. The CDR3 DNA reads TGTGCCAGCAGCACCCAAACCCTATGGACTAGAGCGGGGGGGCCGGGCAGCGAGACCCAGTACTTC. Translated, it gives CASSTQTLWTRAGGPGSETQYF.